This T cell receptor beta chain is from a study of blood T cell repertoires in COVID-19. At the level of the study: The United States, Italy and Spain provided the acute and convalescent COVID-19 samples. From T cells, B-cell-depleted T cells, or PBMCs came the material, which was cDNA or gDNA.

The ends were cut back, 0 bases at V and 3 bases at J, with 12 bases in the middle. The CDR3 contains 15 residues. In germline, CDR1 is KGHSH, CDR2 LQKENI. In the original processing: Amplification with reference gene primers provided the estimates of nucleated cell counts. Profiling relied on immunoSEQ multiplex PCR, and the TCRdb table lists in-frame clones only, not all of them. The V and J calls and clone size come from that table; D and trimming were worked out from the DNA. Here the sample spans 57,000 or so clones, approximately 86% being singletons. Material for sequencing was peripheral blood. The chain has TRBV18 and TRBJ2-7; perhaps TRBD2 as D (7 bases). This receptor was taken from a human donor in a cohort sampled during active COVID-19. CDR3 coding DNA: TGTGCCAGCTCACCACCGAAGGGGGGGCTCTACGAGCAGTACTTC. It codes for CASSPPKGGLYEQYF.